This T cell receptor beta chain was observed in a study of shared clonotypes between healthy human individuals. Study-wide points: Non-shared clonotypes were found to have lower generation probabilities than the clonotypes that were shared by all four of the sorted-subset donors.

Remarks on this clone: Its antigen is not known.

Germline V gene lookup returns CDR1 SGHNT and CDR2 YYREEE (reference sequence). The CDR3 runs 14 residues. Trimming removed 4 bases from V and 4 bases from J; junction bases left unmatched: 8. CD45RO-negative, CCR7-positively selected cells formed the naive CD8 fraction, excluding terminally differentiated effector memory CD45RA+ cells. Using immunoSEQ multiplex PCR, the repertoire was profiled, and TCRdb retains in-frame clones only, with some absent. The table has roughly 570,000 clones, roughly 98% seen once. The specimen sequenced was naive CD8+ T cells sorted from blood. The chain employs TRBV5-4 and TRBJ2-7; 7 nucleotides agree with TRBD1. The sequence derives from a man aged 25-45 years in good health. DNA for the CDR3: TGTGCCAGCAGCGACCGGGGACAGACATACGAGCAGTACTTC. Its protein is CASSDRGQTYEQYF.